One sample yielded the 2 T cell receptor beta chains listed below, sequenced in a study of T cells after yellow fever vaccination. TCRdb processed the 5' RACE reads anew with MiXCR; each CDR3 protein has one entry. The table has about 630,000 distinct CDR3 sequences, roughly 12% seen once; the top ten hold under 15%. The sample here was PBMCs, taken on the day of the yellow fever booster vaccination. These receptors all come from a man aged 25 to 45 who received the YFV17D yellow fever vaccine.

This sequence joins TRBV19 and TRBJ2-1; 10 bases align to TRBD2. The V gene's germline CDR1 is LNHDA and CDR2 SQIVND (reference sequence). The CDR3 extends over 15 amino acids. V gave up 4 bases and J gave up 6 bases; unmatched junction bases: 6. The CDR3 loop is CASSRIAGGLNEQFF. The DNA for the CDR3 is TGTGCCAGTAGTAGAATAGCGGGAGGCCTCAATGAGCAGTTCTTC.

This clonotype was observed a handful of times. The chain uses TRBV12-3 or TRBV12-4 and TRBJ2-3; 7 bases align to TRBD2. The V and J ends lost 6 bases and 3 bases, in that order; junction bases with no gene match: 6. The CDR3 loop spans 14 amino acids. CDR3 residues: CASRQSGITDTQYF. CDR3 bases: TGTGCCAGCAGACAAAGCGGGATTACAGATACGCAGTATTTT.